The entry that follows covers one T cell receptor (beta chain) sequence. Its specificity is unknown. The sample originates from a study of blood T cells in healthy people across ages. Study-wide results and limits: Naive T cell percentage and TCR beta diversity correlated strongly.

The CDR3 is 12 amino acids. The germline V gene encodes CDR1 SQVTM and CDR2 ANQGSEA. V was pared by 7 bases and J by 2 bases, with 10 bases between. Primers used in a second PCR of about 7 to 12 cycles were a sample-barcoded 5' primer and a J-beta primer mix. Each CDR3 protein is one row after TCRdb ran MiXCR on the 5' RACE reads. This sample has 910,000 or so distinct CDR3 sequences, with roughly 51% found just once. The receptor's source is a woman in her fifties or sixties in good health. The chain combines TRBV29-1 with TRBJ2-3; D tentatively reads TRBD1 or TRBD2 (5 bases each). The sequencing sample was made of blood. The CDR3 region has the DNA TGCAGCGGGGACGACAACACAGATACGCAGTATTTT. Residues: CSGDDNTDTQYF.